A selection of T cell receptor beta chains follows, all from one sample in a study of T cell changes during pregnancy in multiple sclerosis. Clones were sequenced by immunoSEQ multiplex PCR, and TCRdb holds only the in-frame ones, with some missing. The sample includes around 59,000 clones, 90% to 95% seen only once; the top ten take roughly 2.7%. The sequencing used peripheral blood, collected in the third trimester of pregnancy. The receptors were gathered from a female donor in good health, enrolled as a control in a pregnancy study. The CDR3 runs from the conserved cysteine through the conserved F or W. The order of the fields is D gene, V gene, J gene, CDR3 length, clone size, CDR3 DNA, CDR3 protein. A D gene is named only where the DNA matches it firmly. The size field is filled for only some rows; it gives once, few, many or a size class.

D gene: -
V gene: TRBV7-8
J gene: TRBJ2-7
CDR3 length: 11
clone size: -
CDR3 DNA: TGTGCCAGCAGCTTAGCCGGCGAGCAGTACTTC
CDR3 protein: CASSLAGEQYF

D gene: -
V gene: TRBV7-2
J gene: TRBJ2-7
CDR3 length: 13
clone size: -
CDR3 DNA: TGTGCCAGCAGCTTCGTCGGGTACTACGAGCAGTACTTC
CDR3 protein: CASSFVGYYEQYF

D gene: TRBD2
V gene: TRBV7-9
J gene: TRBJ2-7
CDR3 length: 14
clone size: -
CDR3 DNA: TGTGCCAGCAGCCTTAGCGGGAACTCCTACGAGCAGTACTTC
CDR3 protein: CASSLSGNSYEQYF

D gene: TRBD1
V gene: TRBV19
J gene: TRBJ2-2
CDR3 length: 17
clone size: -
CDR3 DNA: TGTGCCAGTAGTATGGGTCCGGGACAGGGCGCAGCCGGGGAGCTGTTTTTT
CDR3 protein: CASSMGPGQGAAGELFF

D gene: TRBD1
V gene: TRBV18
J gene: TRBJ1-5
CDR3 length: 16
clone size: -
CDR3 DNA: TGTGCCAGCTCACCTGGTACAGGGGGCTTAGATCAGCCCCAGCATTTT
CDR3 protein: CASSPGTGGLDQPQHF

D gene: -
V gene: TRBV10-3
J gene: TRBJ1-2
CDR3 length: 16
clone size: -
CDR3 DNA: TGTGCCATCAGTCCAACCCAAACGGGAGGGTTTTCGGGCTACACCTTC
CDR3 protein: CAISPTQTGGFSGYTF

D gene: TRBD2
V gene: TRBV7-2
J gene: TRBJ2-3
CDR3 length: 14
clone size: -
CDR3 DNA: TGTGCCAGCAGACGGGGGGGTATTGAGGATACGCAGTATTTT
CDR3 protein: CASRRGGIEDTQYF

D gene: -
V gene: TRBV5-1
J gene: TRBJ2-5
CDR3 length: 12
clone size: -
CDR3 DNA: TGCGCCAGCAGACATGACCAAGAGACCCAGTACTTC
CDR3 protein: CASRHDQETQYF

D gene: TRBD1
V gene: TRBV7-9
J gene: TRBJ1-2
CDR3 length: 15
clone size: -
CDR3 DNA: TGTGCCAGCAGCTTTCAGGGGGCGCGATCCTATGGCTACACCTTC
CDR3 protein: CASSFQGARSYGYTF

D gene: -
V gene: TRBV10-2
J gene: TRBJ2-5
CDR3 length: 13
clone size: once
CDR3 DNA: TGCGCCAGCAGTGTGGAGTACCAAGAGACCCAGTACTTC
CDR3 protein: CASSVEYQETQYF

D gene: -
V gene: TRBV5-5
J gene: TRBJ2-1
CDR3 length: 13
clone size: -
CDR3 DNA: TGTGCCAGCAGCTTAAGCAGGGTCAATGAGCAGTTCTTC
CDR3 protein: CASSLSRVNEQFF

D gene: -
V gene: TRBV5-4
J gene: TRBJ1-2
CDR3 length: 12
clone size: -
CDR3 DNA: TGTGCCAGCAGCTCTGGCCTCGATGGCTACACCTTC
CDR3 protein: CASSSGLDGYTF

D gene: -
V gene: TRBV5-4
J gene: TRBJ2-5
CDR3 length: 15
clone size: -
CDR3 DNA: TGTGCCAGCAGCACCCGGGACACCTTACAAGAGACCCAGTACTTC
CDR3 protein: CASSTRDTLQETQYF

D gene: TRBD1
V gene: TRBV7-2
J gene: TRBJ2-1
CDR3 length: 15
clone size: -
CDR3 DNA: TGTGCCAGCAGCTCGGGACAGGGGTCCTACAATGAGCAGTTCTTC
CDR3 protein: CASSSGQGSYNEQFF

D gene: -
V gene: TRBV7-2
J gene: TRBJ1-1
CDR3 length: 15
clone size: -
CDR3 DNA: TGTGCCAGCAGCTTATTGGGCATCATGAACACTGAAGCTTTCTTT
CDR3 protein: CASSLLGIMNTEAFF

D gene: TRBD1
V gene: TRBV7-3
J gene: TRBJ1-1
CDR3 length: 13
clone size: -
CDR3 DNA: TGTGCCAGCAGCTCCCAGGGGGGTACTGAAGCTTTCTTT
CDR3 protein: CASSSQGGTEAFF

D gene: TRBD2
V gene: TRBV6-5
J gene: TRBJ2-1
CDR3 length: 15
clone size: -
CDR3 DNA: TGTGCCAGCAGGCGACTAGCGGGAAAAGATAATGAGCAGTTCTTC
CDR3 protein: CASRRLAGKDNEQFF

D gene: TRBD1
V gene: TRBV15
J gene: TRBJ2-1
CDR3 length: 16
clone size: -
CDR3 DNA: TGTGCCACCGGGACAGGGGTCTTCCACTCCTACAATGAGCAGTTCTTC
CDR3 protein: CATGTGVFHSYNEQFF

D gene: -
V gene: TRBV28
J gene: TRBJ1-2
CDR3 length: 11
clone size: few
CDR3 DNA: TGTGCCAGCAGAAAGGAGGAGGGCTACACCTTC
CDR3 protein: CASRKEEGYTF

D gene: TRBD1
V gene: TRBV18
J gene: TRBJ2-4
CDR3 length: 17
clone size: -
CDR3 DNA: TGTGCCAGCTCACCATTAAGCGTTCGGACAGGGGAAAACATTCAGTACTTC
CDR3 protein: CASSPLSVRTGENIQYF

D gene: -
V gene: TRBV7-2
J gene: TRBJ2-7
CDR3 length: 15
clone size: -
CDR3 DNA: TGTGCCAGCAGCTTCCTCGGCCAGGGGCCCTACGAGCAGTACTTC
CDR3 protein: CASSFLGQGPYEQYF

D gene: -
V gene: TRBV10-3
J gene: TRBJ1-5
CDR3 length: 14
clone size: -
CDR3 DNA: TGTGCCATCAGTGACAGGGTCGATAATCAGCCCCAGCATTTT
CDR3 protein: CAISDRVDNQPQHF

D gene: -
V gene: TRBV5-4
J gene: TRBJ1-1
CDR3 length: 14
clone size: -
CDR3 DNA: TGTGCCAGCAGCCTTCCGGGGGGGGGCTCAGAAGCTTTCTTT
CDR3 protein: CASSLPGGGSEAFF

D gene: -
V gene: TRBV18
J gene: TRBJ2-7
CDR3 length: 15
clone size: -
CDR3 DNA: TGTGCCAGCTCACCCGACAGGTGGTCGATGGAGGAGCAGTACTTC
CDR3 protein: CASSPDRWSMEEQYF

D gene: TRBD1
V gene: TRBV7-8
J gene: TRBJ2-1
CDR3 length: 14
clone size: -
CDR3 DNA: TGTGCCAGCAGCTTTGGGACAGGGAGGAATGAGCAGTTCTTC
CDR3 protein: CASSFGTGRNEQFF

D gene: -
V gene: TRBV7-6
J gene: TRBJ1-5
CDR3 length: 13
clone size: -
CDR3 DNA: TGTGCCAGCAGCTTAGGGGGCAGTCAGCCCCAGCATTTT
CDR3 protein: CASSLGGSQPQHF

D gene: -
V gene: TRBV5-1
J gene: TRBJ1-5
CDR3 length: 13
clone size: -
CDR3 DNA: TGCGCCAGCAGTCTCGGGACACATCAGCCCCAGCATTTT
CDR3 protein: CASSLGTHQPQHF

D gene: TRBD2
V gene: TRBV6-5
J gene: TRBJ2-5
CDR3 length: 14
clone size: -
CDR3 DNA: TGTGCCAGCGCCCGACTAGCGGGGGGCCGGACCCAGTACTTC
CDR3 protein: CASARLAGGRTQYF

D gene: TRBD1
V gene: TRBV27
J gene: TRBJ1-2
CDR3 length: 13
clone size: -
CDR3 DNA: TGTGCCAGCAGTTTTTGGACAGGAGTTGGCTACACCTTC
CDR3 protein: CASSFWTGVGYTF

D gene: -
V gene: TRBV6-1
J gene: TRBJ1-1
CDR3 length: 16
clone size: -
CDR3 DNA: TGTGCCAGCAGTGACAGGGCGCTATCATGGGACACTGAAGCTTTCTTT
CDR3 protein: CASSDRALSWDTEAFF

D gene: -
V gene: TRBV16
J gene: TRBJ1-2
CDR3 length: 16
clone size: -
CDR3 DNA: TGTGCCAGCAGCCAATCTAGGGAGGGGACGAGCTATGGCTACACCTTC
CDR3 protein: CASSQSREGTSYGYTF

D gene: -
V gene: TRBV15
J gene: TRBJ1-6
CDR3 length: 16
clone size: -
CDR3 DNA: TGTGCCACCAGCAGAGCCAACAGGGCGTATAATTCACCCCTCCACTTT
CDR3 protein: CATSRANRAYNSPLHF

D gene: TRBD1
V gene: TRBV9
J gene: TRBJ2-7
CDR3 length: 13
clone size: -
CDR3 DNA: TGTGCCAGCAGCGCGACAGGGGGCCACGAGCAGTACTTC
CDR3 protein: CASSATGGHEQYF

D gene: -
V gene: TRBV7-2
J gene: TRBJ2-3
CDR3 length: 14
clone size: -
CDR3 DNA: TGTGCCAGCAGCTTAGACCCGGGGGCAGATACGCAGTATTTT
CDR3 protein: CASSLDPGADTQYF

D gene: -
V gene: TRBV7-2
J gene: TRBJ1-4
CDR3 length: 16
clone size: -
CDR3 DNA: TGTGCCAGCGAGCCGGGACACTTAACAACTAATGAAAAACTGTTTTTT
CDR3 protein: CASEPGHLTTNEKLFF

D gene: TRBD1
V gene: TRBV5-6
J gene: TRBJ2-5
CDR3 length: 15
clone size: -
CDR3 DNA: TGTGCCAGCAGCCTGCGAGGGGGCCTTAGAGAGACCCAGTACTTC
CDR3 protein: CASSLRGGLRETQYF

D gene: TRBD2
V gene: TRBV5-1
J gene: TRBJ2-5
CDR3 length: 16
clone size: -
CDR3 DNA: TGCGCCAGCAGCTTCGGACTAGCGGGCCGACAAGAGACCCAGTACTTC
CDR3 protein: CASSFGLAGRQETQYF

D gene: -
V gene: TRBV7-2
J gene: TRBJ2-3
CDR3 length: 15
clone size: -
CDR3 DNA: TGTGCCAGCACTACCTCCCGGGGAGACACAGATACGCAGTATTTT
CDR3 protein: CASTTSRGDTDTQYF

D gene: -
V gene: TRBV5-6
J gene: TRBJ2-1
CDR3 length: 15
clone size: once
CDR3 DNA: TGTGCCAGCAGCTTGATGGCAGGGGTCCACAATGAGCAGTTCTTC
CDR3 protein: CASSLMAGVHNEQFF

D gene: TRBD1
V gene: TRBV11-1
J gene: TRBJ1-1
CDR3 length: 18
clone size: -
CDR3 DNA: TGTGCCAGCAGCTCGGCCAACAGGGGGCTTCTCAGGGGCACTGAAGCTTTCTTT
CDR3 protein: CASSSANRGLLRGTEAFF

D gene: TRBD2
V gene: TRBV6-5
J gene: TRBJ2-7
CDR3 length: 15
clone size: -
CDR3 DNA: TGTGCCAGCAGTGCCTTGGGGGGGGAGGGCTACGAGCAGTACTTC
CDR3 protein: CASSALGGEGYEQYF

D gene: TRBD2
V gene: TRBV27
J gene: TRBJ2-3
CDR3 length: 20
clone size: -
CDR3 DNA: TGTGCCAGCAGTCACGGGACTAGACCTCGATGGGGGGTTGGCACAGATACGCAGTATTTT
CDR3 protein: CASSHGTRPRWGVGTDTQYF

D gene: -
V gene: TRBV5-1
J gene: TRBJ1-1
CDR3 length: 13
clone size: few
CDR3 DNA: TGCGCCAGCAGTTCTATAGTGAACACTGAAGCTTTCTTT
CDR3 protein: CASSSIVNTEAFF

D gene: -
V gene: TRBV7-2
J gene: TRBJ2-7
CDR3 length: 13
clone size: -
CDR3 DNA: TGTGCCAGCAGCTTAGACGGTATCTACGAGCAGTACTTC
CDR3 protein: CASSLDGIYEQYF

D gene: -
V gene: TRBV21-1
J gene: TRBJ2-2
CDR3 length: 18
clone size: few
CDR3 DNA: TGTGCCAGCACCGAGGGGACAGGGCCCGAAGCCAACACCGGGGAGCTGTTTTTT
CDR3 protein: CASTEGTGPEANTGELFF

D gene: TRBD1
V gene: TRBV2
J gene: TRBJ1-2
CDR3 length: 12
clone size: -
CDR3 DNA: TGTGCCAGTACAGGGGGAACTTATGGCTACACCTTC
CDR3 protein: CASTGGTYGYTF

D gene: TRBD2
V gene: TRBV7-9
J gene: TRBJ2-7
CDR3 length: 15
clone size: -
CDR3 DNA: TGTGCCAGCAGCCCCCCGATAGCGGGAGTGGACGAGCAGTACTTC
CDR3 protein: CASSPPIAGVDEQYF

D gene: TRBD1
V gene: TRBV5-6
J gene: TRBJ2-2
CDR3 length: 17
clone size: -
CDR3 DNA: TGTGCCAGCAGCTTGGATGGACAGGGGCGGAGCACCGGGGAGCTGTTTTTT
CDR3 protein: CASSLDGQGRSTGELFF

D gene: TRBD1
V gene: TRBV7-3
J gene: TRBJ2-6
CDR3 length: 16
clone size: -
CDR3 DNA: TGTGCCAGCAGCTCGACAGGGGGCCCTGGGGCCAACGTCCTGACTTTC
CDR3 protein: CASSSTGGPGANVLTF